The TCR beta chain under discussion was sequenced for a study of blood T cell repertoires in COVID-19 (dated by TCRdb to about 2020). With regard to the full study: Samples from collaborators originated in the United States, Italy and Spain and spanned both the acute and convalescent phases of COVID-19. The prospective study material was composed of cDNA or gDNA derived from T cells, B-cell-depleted T cells, or PBMCs. Subjects who had been exposed to COVID-19, were actively infected with it, or had recovered from it provided the deeply sampled blood TCRbeta repertoires that made up the dataset. The repertoires were released in a freely available public database meant as a resource for research on the immune response to SARS-CoV-2. The samples were drawn from two sources: the first 160 participants of the ongoing ImmuneRACE study, and some 1,300 subjects contributed by 6 global collaborators. A de-identified subject ID, COVID-19 status, age in years and sex were almost always included in the sample metadata. Where available, HLA class I and class II types were taken from metadata supplied by the sample provider and were not determined by assay-based typing. Study-level results and caveats: The quantity of clinical and demographic metadata differed by source and by participant and was supplied without curation.

This clone appeared a few times. What this receptor recognizes is not known. Per-nucleotide qualities are absent, and no much larger clonotype sits a single base away. TCRbeta CDR3 regions were amplified from genomic DNA using the immunoSEQ Assay, a bias-controlled multiplex PCR. The original methods were these. Nucleated cell counts per sample were estimated from amplification of reference gene primers within the assay. To quantify the absolute abundance of each unique TCRbeta CDR3 rearrangement, sequence reads were collapsed and filtered. Productive Simpson clonality was computed per sample as the square root of Simpson's diversity index over productive rearrangements. TCRdb took this table from immuneACCESS and kept in-frame rearrangements with V and J called. Such tables lack part of the clones; where checked against another copy, unresolved V genes explain under half of the gap, and the rest is unexplained. Clonal size and the V and J genes are those of that table, whereas D and trimming came from the DNA. Across this sample there are about 120,000 clones, with 80% seen only once. The ten largest make up around 25% of the sample.

Collaborating institutions collected whole blood in K2EDTA tubes following their own protocols. For TCRbeta analysis, collaborators shipped samples as frozen whole blood, isolated PBMCs, or DNA extracted from either of those sample types. From its cysteine to its phenylalanine, the CDR3 spans 14 amino acids. Just the 42-base CDR3 DNA is kept, in frame starting at base 1. Compared with germline, V lacks 5 bases and J lacks 8 bases; bases without a gene match: 9. CDR1 and CDR2 (SGHNT, YENEEA) derive from the germline V gene. The sequence is built from TRBV11-3 and TRBJ2-1; the central 7 bases match TRBD1. The specimen was peripheral blood. The TCR was taken from a human donor in a cohort sampled during active COVID-19. The sequence in DNA is TGTGCCAGCAGCCTCGGACAGGTTTTCGATGAGCAGTTCTTC. This gives the protein CASSLGQVFDEQFF.